Listed here is a single T cell receptor beta chain. Its antigen is not identified. Any gene name here is a mouse gene name. The time point here: mouse harvest day 7 after allogeneic transplant. The graft held 10^6 splenic CD5+ T cells and 10^7 T-cell-depleted bone marrow cells. This mouse GVHD model was MHC-mismatched B6 to BALB/c, profiled day 7 or 14. The sample is drawn from a study of tissue T cells after allogeneic stem cell transplantation. Study-level findings and limits: In patients and mice, blood and spleen missed much of tissue repertoire. Few T cell clones were shared across patients, but motif clusters showed tissue-specific shared signatures.

Sequencing used immunoSEQ multiplex PCR; TCRdb keeps in-frame clones, though not all of them. The data show around 8,700 clones, 35% to 55% seen once. The clonotype was recovered from a female BALB/c mouse given C57BL/6 T cells with graft-versus-host disease after an allogeneic hematopoietic cell transplant. Specimen: skin.

The part of the CDR3 DNA that was read is TGTGCAAGCAGCTTAGGGGGGGCGCGTAACACAGAAGTCTTC. This sequence encodes CASSLGGARNTEVF. The whole CDR3 protein reads CASSLGGARNTEVFF. This chain links TRBV16 with TRBJ1-1; a possible D gene is TRBD1 (6 bases). The read halts 1 residue ahead of the CDR3 end, with the missing end drawn from the germline J gene. Per germline, CDR1 SGHSA and CDR2 FRNQAP. V shed 1 base and J shed 2 bases, with 11 bases lying between them. CDR3 length: 15 amino acids.